The 11 T cell receptor beta chains reported below all come from one sample, sequenced in a study of T cell changes during pregnancy in multiple sclerosis. The data were produced by immunoSEQ multiplex PCR, yet TCRdb's version contains in-frame clones alone and is incomplete. Here the sample spans approximately 90,000 clones, approximately 90% being singletons. This specimen was peripheral blood, taken before pregnancy. The receptor source for this set is a female donor with multiple sclerosis, enrolled in a pregnancy study.

V gene TRBV27 combines with J gene TRBJ1-2; TRBD1 matches 8 bases. The CDR3 is 16 amino acids. CDR1 MNHEY and CDR2 SMNVEV come from the germline V gene (reference sequence). With V trimmed by 4 bases and J by 8 bases, 15 bases remained unmatched. This CDR3 is CASSSLGGRGRDGYTF. The DNA of the CDR3 is TGTGCCAGCAGTTCCCTAGGGGGCAGGGGGCGCGACGGCTACACCTTC.

The V call is TRBV7-2, the J call TRBJ2-7; possible D gene TRBD1, 6 bases. Germline CDR1 and CDR2: SGHTA and FQGNSA. CDR3 length: 16 residues. V shed 5 bases and J shed 5 bases, with 22 bases lying between them. CDR3 nucleotide sequence: TGTGCCAGCAGCGTACTCTCCGGGACACCCGTCCACGAGCAGTACTTC. This translates into CASSVLSGTPVHEQYF.

The chain has TRBV5-1 and TRBJ1-3, with a possible D match to TRBD1 (5 bases). Trimming cost V 4 bases and J 4 bases, with 15 bases left between them. Germline V gene lookup returns CDR1 SGHRS and CDR2 YFSETQ. CDR3 length: 15 amino acids. The CDR3 nucleotides read TGCGCCAGCAGCCTCCAGTGGGGCGACGGAAACACCATATATTTT. Amino acid sequence: CASSLQWGDGNTIYF.

This clone was seen a single time. This sequence joins TRBV4-2 and TRBJ1-2, with 7 nucleotides matching TRBD1. J gave up 6 bases and V 0 bases, and 7 bases lay outside the gene matches. This CDR3 contains 15 residues. Germline V gene lookup returns CDR1 LGHNA and CDR2 YNFKEQ. For the CDR3, the DNA is TGTGCCAGCAGCCAAGATCCCGGGACAGAGCATGGCTACACCTTC. Amino acids: CASSQDPGTEHGYTF.

The chain carries TRBV2 and TRBJ1-3; a weak D match, TRBD1 (6 bases). The CDR3 extends over 17 amino acids. Per the germline V gene, CDR1 is SNHLY and CDR2 is FYNNEI. The ends were cut back, 4 bases at V and 0 bases at J, with 16 bases in the middle. The CDR3 nucleotides are TGTGCCAGCAGTGCAGCCGGGACACCTTTCTCTGGAAACACCATATATTTT. This gives the protein CASSAAGTPFSGNTIYF.

The V call is TRBV4-2, the J call TRBJ2-7; 8 nucleotides agree with TRBD2. The CDR3 is 14 amino acids. The ends lost 4 bases at V and 5 bases at J; junction bases unmatched: 7. CDR1 is LGHNA and CDR2 is YNFKEQ in the germline V gene. The CDR3 spells CASSRSSGTHEQYF. Here the CDR3 DNA reads TGTGCCAGCAGCCGGAGTAGCGGGACGCACGAGCAGTACTTC.

V usage is TRBV14 and J usage is TRBJ2-1, with 8 bases aligning to TRBD1. The trim removed 4 bases at V and 2 bases at J, leaving 10 bases unmatched. This CDR3 is 17 amino acids long. Germline V lookup: CDR1 SGHDN, CDR2 FVKESK. CDR3 coding DNA: TGTGCCAGCAGCCGCGCCTCGGACAGGGTGGCCTACAATGAGCAGTTCTTC. Amino acid sequence: CASSRASDRVAYNEQFF.

CDR3 nucleotide sequence: TGTGCCTCCGACCCCGGGACAGGGGTTTTCGATGAGCAGTTCTTC. Residues: CASDPGTGVFDEQFF. This chain connects TRBV6-6 to TRBJ2-1; 10 nucleotides line up with TRBD1. CDR1 is MNHNY and CDR2 is SVGAGI in the germline V gene (reference sequence). V shed 11 bases and J 8 bases; nucleotides not matched to a gene: 15. The CDR3 is 15 amino acids.

CDR3 nucleotide sequence: TGTGCCAGCAGGAAAACAGGGGGCGGTGGCTACACCTTC. The encoded protein is CASRKTGGGGYTF. This sequence joins TRBV27 and TRBJ1-2; 9 bases map to TRBD1. This CDR3 has 13 amino acids. Trimming cost V 6 bases and J 7 bases; bases outside gene matches: 6. In germline, CDR1 is MNHEY, CDR2 SMNVEV (reference sequence).

The chain links TRBV5-1 to TRBJ2-5; D perhaps matches TRBD2 (5 bases). From germline, CDR1 is SGHRS and CDR2 YFSETQ. Between the trimmed V and J ends, which lost 4 bases and 7 bases, there was a span of 23 bases. The CDR3 is made up of 16 amino acids. CDR3 in DNA: TGCGCCAGCAGCCCCGGAGAGCGGCCGAACCGTTTGACCCAGTACTTC. This codes for CASSPGERPNRLTQYF.

This clone was counted between two and nine times. The V and J genes are TRBV27 and TRBJ2-7, with D possibly being TRBD2 (6 bases). Looked up from germline, CDR1 is MNHEY and CDR2 is SMNVEV (reference sequence). The germline V and J ends were trimmed by 5 bases and 2 bases, with 13 bases remaining between them. This CDR3 has 14 amino acids. The CDR3 DNA reads as TGTGCCAGCAGTCATAAGGGACTTCCCTACGAGCAGTACTTC. Translated, it gives CASSHKGLPYEQYF.